A selection of T cell receptor beta chains follows, all from one sample in a study of T cells of healthy individuals. TCRdb used MiXCR to reprocess the 5' RACE reads, holding one entry per CDR3 protein. The sample carries approximately 89,000 distinct CDR3 sequences, roughly 5% recorded once. The receptors derive from a female donor in good health. The CDR3 runs from the conserved cysteine through the conserved F or W. Each record gives: CDR3 length, clone size, D gene, J gene, V gene, CDR3 protein, CDR3 DNA. The D gene is left open where the match is weak. For some rows the clone size is stated as once, few or many, or as a class when expanded; others skip it.

cdr3_length: 14
clone_size: many
d_call: .
j_call: TRBJ2-7
v_call: TRBV28
cdr3_aa: CASSFGSASYEQYF
cdr3_nt: TGTGCCAGCAGTTTTGGTAGTGCCTCCTACGAGCAGTACTTC

cdr3_length: 14
clone_size: .
d_call: TRBD1
j_call: TRBJ1-2
v_call: TRBV30
cdr3_aa: CAWIWKGTGGGYTF
cdr3_nt: TGTGCCTGGATCTGGAAAGGGACAGGGGGCGGCTACACCTTC

cdr3_length: 16
clone_size: .
d_call: TRBD2
j_call: TRBJ2-2
v_call: TRBV24-1
cdr3_aa: CATSAWKAGGTGELFF
cdr3_nt: TGTGCCACCAGTGCCTGGAAAGCGGGAGGGACCGGGGAGCTGTTTTTT

cdr3_length: 12
clone_size: few
d_call: .
j_call: TRBJ2-7
v_call: TRBV6-2/TRBV6-3
cdr3_aa: CASSSEWGPQYF
cdr3_nt: TGTGCCAGCAGTTCAGAGTGGGGTCCGCAGTACTTC

cdr3_length: 16
clone_size: many
d_call: .
j_call: TRBJ1-4
v_call: TRBV30
cdr3_aa: CAWSDYRILTNEKLFF
cdr3_nt: TGTGCCTGGAGTGACTATAGGATCTTAACTAATGAAAAACTGTTTTTT

cdr3_length: 17
clone_size: many
d_call: .
j_call: TRBJ2-6
v_call: TRBV7-8
cdr3_aa: CASSPLLGGDGANVLTF
cdr3_nt: TGTGCCAGCAGCCCACTCCTGGGGGGAGACGGGGCCAACGTCCTGACTTTC

cdr3_length: 14
clone_size: many
d_call: .
j_call: TRBJ1-2
v_call: TRBV7-2
cdr3_aa: CASREAVGNYGYTF
cdr3_nt: TGTGCCAGCAGGGAAGCGGTCGGGAACTATGGCTACACCTTC

cdr3_length: 16
clone_size: many
d_call: TRBD1
j_call: TRBJ2-3
v_call: TRBV29-1
cdr3_aa: CSVEDRDRAGTDTQYF
cdr3_nt: TGCAGCGTTGAAGATCGGGACAGGGCGGGTACAGATACGCAGTATTTT

cdr3_length: 13
clone_size: .
d_call: .
j_call: TRBJ2-1
v_call: TRBV12-3/TRBV12-4
cdr3_aa: CASRPLMKLVQFF
cdr3_nt: TGTGCCAGCAGGCCTCTGATGAAGTTGGTGCAGTTCTTC

cdr3_length: 12
clone_size: .
d_call: .
j_call: TRBJ1-2
v_call: TRBV5-5
cdr3_aa: CASSPRARGYTF
cdr3_nt: TGTGCCAGCAGCCCAAGAGCCAGAGGCTACACCTTC

cdr3_length: 12
clone_size: many
d_call: .
j_call: TRBJ1-1
v_call: TRBV28
cdr3_aa: CASRARDTEAFF
cdr3_nt: TGTGCCAGCAGGGCGCGGGACACTGAAGCTTTCTTT

cdr3_length: 15
clone_size: many
d_call: .
j_call: TRBJ1-1
v_call: TRBV9
cdr3_aa: CASRPARQENTEAFF
cdr3_nt: TGTGCCAGCAGACCCGCCCGTCAAGAGAACACTGAAGCTTTCTTT

cdr3_length: 14
clone_size: many
d_call: .
j_call: TRBJ2-7
v_call: TRBV12-3/TRBV12-4
cdr3_aa: CASSSPTVAYEQYF
cdr3_nt: TGTGCCAGCAGTTCCCCCACTGTAGCCTACGAGCAGTACTTC

cdr3_length: 13
clone_size: many
d_call: TRBD2
j_call: TRBJ2-1
v_call: TRBV30
cdr3_aa: CAFGLAGGSEQFF
cdr3_nt: TGTGCCTTCGGACTAGCGGGAGGTAGTGAGCAGTTCTTC

cdr3_length: 14
clone_size: few
d_call: .
j_call: TRBJ1-1
v_call: TRBV7-2
cdr3_aa: CASSLKSRATEAFF
cdr3_nt: TGTGCCAGCAGCTTAAAGAGCAGGGCCACTGAAGCTTTCTTT

cdr3_length: 13
clone_size: many
d_call: .
j_call: TRBJ2-7
v_call: TRBV7-2
cdr3_aa: CASSPGPDPAGYF
cdr3_nt: TGTGCCAGCAGCCCGGGACCTGACCCAGCTGGGTACTTC

cdr3_length: 17
clone_size: many
d_call: .
j_call: TRBJ2-7
v_call: TRBV10-3
cdr3_aa: CAISEPNRVALSGEQYF
cdr3_nt: TGTGCCATCAGTGAGCCGAACAGGGTGGCCCTTTCTGGGGAGCAGTACTTC

cdr3_length: 13
clone_size: many
d_call: .
j_call: TRBJ2-7
v_call: TRBV6-5
cdr3_aa: CASSPPGLWEQYF
cdr3_nt: TGTGCCAGCAGCCCCCCAGGTTTGTGGGAGCAGTACTTC

cdr3_length: 15
clone_size: many
d_call: .
j_call: TRBJ1-1
v_call: TRBV7-8
cdr3_aa: CASSGLWRGDTEAFF
cdr3_nt: TGTGCCAGCAGCGGGTTGTGGAGGGGGGACACTGAAGCTTTCTTT

cdr3_length: 15
clone_size: few
d_call: .
j_call: TRBJ2-2
v_call: TRBV7-8
cdr3_aa: CASSLEGANTGELFF
cdr3_nt: TGTGCCAGCAGCTTAGAAGGGGCGAACACCGGGGAGCTGTTTTTT

cdr3_length: 17
clone_size: few
d_call: TRBD1
j_call: TRBJ2-7
v_call: TRBV27
cdr3_aa: CASSLSDPGQSSYEQYF
cdr3_nt: TGTGCCAGCAGTTTATCGGACCCGGGACAGTCTTCCTACGAGCAGTACTTC

cdr3_length: 12
clone_size: .
d_call: .
j_call: TRBJ1-5
v_call: TRBV3-1
cdr3_aa: CASSQAGTVQHF
cdr3_nt: TGTGCCAGCAGCCAAGCGGGGACCGTCCAGCATTTT

cdr3_length: 13
clone_size: few
d_call: TRBD2
j_call: TRBJ2-7
v_call: TRBV7-2
cdr3_aa: CASSPGGRYEQYF
cdr3_nt: TGTGCCAGCAGCCCGGGAGGACGGTACGAGCAGTACTTC

cdr3_length: 16
clone_size: many
d_call: TRBD2
j_call: TRBJ2-1
v_call: TRBV29-1
cdr3_aa: CSVEVPSGDSYNEQFF
cdr3_nt: TGCAGCGTTGAAGTTCCTAGCGGAGACTCCTACAATGAGCAGTTCTTC

cdr3_length: 14
clone_size: many
d_call: .
j_call: TRBJ2-5
v_call: TRBV28
cdr3_aa: CASSRDTDEVAQYF
cdr3_nt: TGTGCCAGCAGTCGGGACACGGACGAAGTGGCCCAGTACTTC

cdr3_length: 16
clone_size: many
d_call: TRBD1
j_call: TRBJ1-1
v_call: TRBV5-4
cdr3_aa: CASSPGKGAGGTEAFF
cdr3_nt: TGTGCCAGCAGCCCGGGAAAGGGGGCCGGGGGGACTGAAGCTTTCTTT

cdr3_length: 15
clone_size: few
d_call: .
j_call: TRBJ1-5
v_call: TRBV7-8
cdr3_aa: CASSLVGNSNQPQHF
cdr3_nt: TGTGCCAGCAGCTTAGTAGGGAATAGCAATCAGCCCCAGCATTTT

cdr3_length: 14
clone_size: many
d_call: .
j_call: TRBJ1-1
v_call: TRBV6-2/TRBV6-3
cdr3_aa: CASSRSAHVPEAFF
cdr3_nt: TGTGCCAGCAGTCGGTCGGCCCACGTCCCTGAAGCTTTCTTT

cdr3_length: 16
clone_size: many
d_call: TRBD2
j_call: TRBJ2-3
v_call: TRBV20-1
cdr3_aa: CSARGAGTRSTDTQYF
cdr3_nt: TGCAGTGCTAGAGGGGCCGGGACTAGAAGCACAGATACGCAGTATTTT

cdr3_length: 14
clone_size: .
d_call: TRBD2
j_call: TRBJ2-1
v_call: TRBV20-1
cdr3_aa: CSARTGRENNEQFF
cdr3_nt: TGCAGTGCTAGAACGGGGCGGGAGAACAATGAGCAGTTCTTC

cdr3_length: 12
clone_size: few
d_call: TRBD1
j_call: TRBJ1-2
v_call: TRBV5-1
cdr3_aa: CASSTGNYGYTF
cdr3_nt: TGCGCCAGCTCGACAGGGAACTATGGCTACACCTTC

cdr3_length: 15
clone_size: many
d_call: TRBD1
j_call: TRBJ2-7
v_call: TRBV5-1
cdr3_aa: CASSRPDRGAYEQYF
cdr3_nt: TGCGCCAGCAGCCGTCCCGACAGGGGGGCCTACGAGCAGTACTTC

cdr3_length: 14
clone_size: few
d_call: .
j_call: TRBJ1-1
v_call: TRBV4-3
cdr3_aa: CASSQDGGPFEAFF
cdr3_nt: TGCGCCAGCAGCCAAGATGGGGGGCCCTTTGAAGCTTTCTTT

cdr3_length: 16
clone_size: many
d_call: .
j_call: TRBJ2-1
v_call: TRBV6-2/TRBV6-3
cdr3_aa: CASSYDIRDLKHEQFF
cdr3_nt: TGTGCCAGCAGTTATGACATCCGGGACCTAAAGCATGAGCAGTTCTTC

cdr3_length: 15
clone_size: many
d_call: TRBD2
j_call: TRBJ2-1
v_call: TRBV7-2
cdr3_aa: CASSFSGRADNEQFF
cdr3_nt: TGTGCCAGCAGCTTTAGCGGGAGGGCCGACAATGAGCAGTTCTTC

cdr3_length: 19
clone_size: many
d_call: TRBD2
j_call: TRBJ2-3
v_call: TRBV12-3/TRBV12-4
cdr3_aa: CASSLEPGLAGDSTDTQYF
cdr3_nt: TGTGCCAGCAGTTTAGAACCGGGATTAGCGGGAGATAGCACAGATACGCAGTATTTT

cdr3_length: 14
clone_size: many
d_call: .
j_call: TRBJ1-4
v_call: TRBV12-3/TRBV12-4
cdr3_aa: CASSRTATSEKLFF
cdr3_nt: TGTGCCAGCAGCCGGACAGCCACTAGTGAAAAACTGTTTTTT

cdr3_length: 17
clone_size: many
d_call: .
j_call: TRBJ2-3
v_call: TRBV5-6
cdr3_aa: CASSRQVQEGSGDTQYF
cdr3_nt: TGTGCCAGCAGCCGCCAAGTCCAGGAGGGAAGCGGAGATACGCAGTATTTT

cdr3_length: 15
clone_size: .
d_call: TRBD2
j_call: TRBJ2-1
v_call: TRBV5-5
cdr3_aa: CASRSGLAGKNEQFF
cdr3_nt: TGTGCCAGCAGGTCGGGACTAGCGGGAAAAAATGAGCAGTTCTTC

cdr3_length: 15
clone_size: .
d_call: TRBD2
j_call: TRBJ2-1
v_call: TRBV20-1
cdr3_aa: CSAPPGLADYNEQFF
cdr3_nt: TGCAGTGCTCCTCCGGGACTAGCAGATTACAATGAGCAGTTCTTC

cdr3_length: 15
clone_size: .
d_call: .
j_call: TRBJ1-1
v_call: TRBV5-4
cdr3_aa: CASSLGQGPNTEAFF
cdr3_nt: TGTGCCAGCAGCTTGGGTCAGGGGCCTAACACTGAAGCTTTCTTT

cdr3_length: 12
clone_size: many
d_call: .
j_call: TRBJ2-1
v_call: TRBV29-1
cdr3_aa: CSVEEGGSEQFF
cdr3_nt: TGCAGCGTTGAAGAGGGGGGTAGTGAGCAGTTCTTC